This TCR beta chain derives from a study of T cells expressing NK-cell markers. UMIs accompanied the 5'RACE template switching by which TCR beta cDNA was made. Reprocessing the 5' RACE reads, TCRdb reports a single entry for every CDR3 protein and omits DNA. In total, the table holds about 550,000 distinct CDR3 sequences. Points from the study as a whole: As a fraction of CD8+ T cells, dominant NKG2C+ clonotypes reached about 1.0-8% in six donors.

In germline, CDR1 is MNHEY, CDR2 SVGAGI. CDR3 length: 15 amino acids. Comment on this clonotype: Its antigen is unknown.

This chain uses TRBV6-5 with TRBJ2-2; TCRdb selects TRBD2, and the lack of DNA leaves this call unchecked. Material for sequencing was blood T cells: a sorted CD56 or NKG2C T cell subset, CD4+ or CD8+ T cells, or bulk PBMC T cells (not recorded which). This TCR was sampled from a young man in good health. CDR3 amino acids: CASSYFPVGPGELFF.